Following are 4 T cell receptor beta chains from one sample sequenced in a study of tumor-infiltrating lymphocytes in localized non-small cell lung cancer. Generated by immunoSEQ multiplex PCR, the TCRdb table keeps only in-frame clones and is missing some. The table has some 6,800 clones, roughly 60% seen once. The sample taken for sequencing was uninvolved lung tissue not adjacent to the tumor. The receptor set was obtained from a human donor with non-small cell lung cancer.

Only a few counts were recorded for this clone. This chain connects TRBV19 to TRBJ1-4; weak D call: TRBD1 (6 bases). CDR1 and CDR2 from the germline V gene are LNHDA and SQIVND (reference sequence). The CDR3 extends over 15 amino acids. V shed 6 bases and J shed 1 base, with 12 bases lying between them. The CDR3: CASRPTRGTNEKLFF. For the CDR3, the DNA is TGTGCCAGTAGGCCGACCAGGGGAACTAATGAAAAACTGTTTTTT. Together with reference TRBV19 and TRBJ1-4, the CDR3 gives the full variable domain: DGGITQSPKYLFRKEGQNVTLSCEQNLNHDAMYWYRQDPGQGLRLIYYSQIVNDFQKGDIAEGYSVSREKKESFPLTVTSAQKNPTAFYLCASRPTRGTNEKLFFGSGTQLSVL.

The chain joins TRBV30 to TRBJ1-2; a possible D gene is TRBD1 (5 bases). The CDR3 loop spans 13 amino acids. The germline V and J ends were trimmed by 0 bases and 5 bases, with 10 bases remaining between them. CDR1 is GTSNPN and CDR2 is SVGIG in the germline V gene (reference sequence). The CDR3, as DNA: TGTGCCTGGAGTGTACAAGGGGCTTATGGCTACACCTTC. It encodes CAWSVQGAYGYTF.

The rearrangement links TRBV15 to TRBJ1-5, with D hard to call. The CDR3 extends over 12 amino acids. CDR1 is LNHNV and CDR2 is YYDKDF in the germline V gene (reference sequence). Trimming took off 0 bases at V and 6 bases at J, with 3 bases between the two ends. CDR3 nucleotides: TGTGCCACCAGCAGAGAAACTCAGCCCCAGCATTTT. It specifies CATSRETQPQHF. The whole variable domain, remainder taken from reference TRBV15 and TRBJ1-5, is DAMVIQNPRYQVTQFGKPVTLSCSQTLNHNVMYWYQQKSSQAPKLLFHYYDKDFNNEADTPDNFQSRRPNTSFCFLDIRSPGLGDTAMYLCATSRETQPQHFGDGTRLSIL.

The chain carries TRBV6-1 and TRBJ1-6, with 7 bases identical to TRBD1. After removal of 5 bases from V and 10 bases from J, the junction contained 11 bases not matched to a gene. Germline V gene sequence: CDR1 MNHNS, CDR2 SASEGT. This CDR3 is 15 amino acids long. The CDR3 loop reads CASSKNTGDGSPLHF. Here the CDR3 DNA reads TGTGCCAGCAGTAAAAATACAGGGGACGGCTCACCCCTCCACTTT.